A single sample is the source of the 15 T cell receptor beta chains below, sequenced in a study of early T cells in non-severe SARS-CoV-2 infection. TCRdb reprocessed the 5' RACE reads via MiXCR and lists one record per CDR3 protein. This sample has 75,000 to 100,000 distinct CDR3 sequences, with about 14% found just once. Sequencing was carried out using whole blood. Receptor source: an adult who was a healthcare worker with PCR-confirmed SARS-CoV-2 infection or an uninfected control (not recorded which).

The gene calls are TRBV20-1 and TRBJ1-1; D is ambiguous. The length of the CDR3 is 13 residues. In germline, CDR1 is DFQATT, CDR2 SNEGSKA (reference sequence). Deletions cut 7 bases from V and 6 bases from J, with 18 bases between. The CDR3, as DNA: TGCAGTGTTGGGATCGGGTCCCCCTCTGAAGCTTTCTTT. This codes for CSVGIGSPSEAFF.

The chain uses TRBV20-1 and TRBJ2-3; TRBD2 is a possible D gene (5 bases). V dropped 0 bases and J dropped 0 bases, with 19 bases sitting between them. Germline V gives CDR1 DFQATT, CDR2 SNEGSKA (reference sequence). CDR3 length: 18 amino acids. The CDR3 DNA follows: TGCAGTGCTAGAGATCCCATAGAAAGCTGGACTAGCACAGATACGCAGTATTTT. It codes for CSARDPIESWTSTDTQYF.

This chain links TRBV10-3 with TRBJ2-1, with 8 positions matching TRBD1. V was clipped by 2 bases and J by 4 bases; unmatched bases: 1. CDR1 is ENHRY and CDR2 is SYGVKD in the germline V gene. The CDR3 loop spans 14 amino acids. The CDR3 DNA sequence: TGTGCCATCAGTGAGGGGACAGGTTACAATGAGCAGTTCTTC. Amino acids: CAISEGTGYNEQFF.

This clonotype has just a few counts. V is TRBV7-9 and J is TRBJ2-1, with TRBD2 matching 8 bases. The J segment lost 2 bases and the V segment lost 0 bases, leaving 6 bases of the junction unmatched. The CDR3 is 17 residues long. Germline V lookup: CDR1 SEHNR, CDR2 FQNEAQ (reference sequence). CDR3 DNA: TGTGCCAGCAGCTTAGCCGTTCGGCGGGGGGCCTACAATGAGCAGTTCTTC. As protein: CASSLAVRRGAYNEQFF.

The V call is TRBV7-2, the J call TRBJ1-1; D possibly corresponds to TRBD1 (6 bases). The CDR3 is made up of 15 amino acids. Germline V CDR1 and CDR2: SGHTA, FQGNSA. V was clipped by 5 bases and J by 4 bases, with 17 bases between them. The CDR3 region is CASSPLWGGITEAFF. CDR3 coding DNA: TGTGCCAGCAGCCCGCTTTGGGGGGGCATCACTGAAGCTTTCTTT.

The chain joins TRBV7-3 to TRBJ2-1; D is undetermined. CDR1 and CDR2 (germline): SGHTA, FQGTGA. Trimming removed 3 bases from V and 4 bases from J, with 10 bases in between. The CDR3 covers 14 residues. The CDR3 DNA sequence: TGTGCCAGCAGCTTGTTAAGTGGGTACAATGAGCAGTTCTTC. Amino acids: CASSLLSGYNEQFF.

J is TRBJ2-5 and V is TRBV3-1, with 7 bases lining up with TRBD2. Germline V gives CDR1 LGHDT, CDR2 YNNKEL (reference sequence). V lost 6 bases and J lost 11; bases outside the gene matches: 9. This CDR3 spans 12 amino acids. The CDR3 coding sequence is TGTGCCAGCAGTCATACACCGGGACTACAGTACTTC. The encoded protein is CASSHTPGLQYF.

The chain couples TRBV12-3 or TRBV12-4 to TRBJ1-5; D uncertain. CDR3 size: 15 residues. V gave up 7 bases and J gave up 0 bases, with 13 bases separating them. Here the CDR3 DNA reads TGTGCCAGCACCAAAGGACTGTATAGCAATCAGCCCCAGCATTTT. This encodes CASTKGLYSNQPQHF.

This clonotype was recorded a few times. As DNA, the CDR3 is TGTGCCACCGAAGGGACAAGATTACGAGGGGGAGGGACCCAGTACTTC. Its protein is CATEGTRLRGGGTQYF. The rearrangement links TRBV7-9 to TRBJ2-5; D could derive from TRBD1 or TRBD2 (6 bases each). The V end lost 10 bases, the J end lost 7 bases, and 28 bases lay between the germline ends. The CDR3 extends over 16 amino acids. Germline V lookup: CDR1 SEHNR, CDR2 FQNEAQ (reference sequence).

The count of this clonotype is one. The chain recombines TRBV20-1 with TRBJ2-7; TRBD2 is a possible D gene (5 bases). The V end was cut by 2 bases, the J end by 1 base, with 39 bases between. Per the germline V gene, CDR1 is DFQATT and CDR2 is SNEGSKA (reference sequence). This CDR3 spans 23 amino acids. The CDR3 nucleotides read TGCAGTGCTAGATGTCGGGAAGGGATAATTCCAAAGAAAGCTACTCCTACGTCCTACGAGCAGTACGTC. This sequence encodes CSARCREGIIPKKATPTSYEQYV.

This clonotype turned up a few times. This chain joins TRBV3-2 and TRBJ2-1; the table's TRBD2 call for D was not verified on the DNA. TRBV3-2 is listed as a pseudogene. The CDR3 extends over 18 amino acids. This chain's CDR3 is CASSPGSGLAGGSGEQFF. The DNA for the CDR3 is TGTGCCAGCAGCCCCGGCTCGGGACTAGCGGGGGGTTCGGGTGAGCAGTTCTTC.

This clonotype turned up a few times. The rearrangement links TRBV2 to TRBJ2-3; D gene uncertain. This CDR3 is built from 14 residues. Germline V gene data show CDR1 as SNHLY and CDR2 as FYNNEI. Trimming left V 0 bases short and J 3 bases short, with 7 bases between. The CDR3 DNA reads TGTGCCAGCAGTGAAGCAAGAAGGACAGATACGCAGTATTTT. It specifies CASSEARRTDTQYF.

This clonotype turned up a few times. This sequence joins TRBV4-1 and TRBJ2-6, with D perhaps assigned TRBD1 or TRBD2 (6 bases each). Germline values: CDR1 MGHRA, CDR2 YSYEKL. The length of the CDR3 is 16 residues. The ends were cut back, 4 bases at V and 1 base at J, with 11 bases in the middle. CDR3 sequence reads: CASSPGAGSGANVLTF. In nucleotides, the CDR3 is TGCGCCAGCAGCCCAGGGGCGGGGTCTGGGGCCAACGTCCTGACTTTC.

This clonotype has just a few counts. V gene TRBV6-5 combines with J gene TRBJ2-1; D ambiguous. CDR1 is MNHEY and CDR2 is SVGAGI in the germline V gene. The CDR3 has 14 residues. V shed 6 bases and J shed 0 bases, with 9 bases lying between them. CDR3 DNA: TGTGCCAGCAGGGCGCTGAGCTCCTACAATGAGCAGTTCTTC. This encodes CASRALSSYNEQFF.

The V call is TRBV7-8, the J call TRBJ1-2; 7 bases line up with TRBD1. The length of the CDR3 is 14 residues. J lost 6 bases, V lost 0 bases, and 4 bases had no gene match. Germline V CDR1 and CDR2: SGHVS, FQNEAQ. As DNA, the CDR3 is TGTGCCAGCAGCTTAGCCGGGACAGCGAATGGCTACACCTTC. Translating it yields CASSLAGTANGYTF.